This T cell receptor (beta chain) was captured in a study of T-cell memory formation after mild COVID-19. Whole-study findings and limits: Pre-infection memory harbored some responding clones, suggesting cross-reactive memory joined.

The CDR3 is 18 amino acids. V was trimmed by 4 bases and J by 0 bases, leaving 21 bases between them. 5'RACE primed at constant segments yielded TCR alpha and TCR beta cDNA libraries bearing sample barcodes and UMIs. One entry per CDR3 protein results from TCRdb running MiXCR on the 5' RACE reads. The sample records roughly 130,000 distinct CDR3 sequences, over 15% being singletons. This clonotype was seen a few times. Its antigen is as yet unknown. This TCR derives from a man between 18 and 35 years old who had mild COVID-19 (a few samples of this study predate the infection). Cell type and time point are not known. Sequencing was carried out using PBMCs or a T cell subset sorted from them (not recorded which). The genes are TRBV12-3 or TRBV12-4 and TRBJ1-2; tentatively, D is TRBD1 (6 bases). The CDR3 protein is CASSSRTAWVRANYGYTF. DNA for the CDR3: TGTGCCAGCAGTTCGAGGACAGCATGGGTACGAGCTAACTATGGCTACACCTTC.